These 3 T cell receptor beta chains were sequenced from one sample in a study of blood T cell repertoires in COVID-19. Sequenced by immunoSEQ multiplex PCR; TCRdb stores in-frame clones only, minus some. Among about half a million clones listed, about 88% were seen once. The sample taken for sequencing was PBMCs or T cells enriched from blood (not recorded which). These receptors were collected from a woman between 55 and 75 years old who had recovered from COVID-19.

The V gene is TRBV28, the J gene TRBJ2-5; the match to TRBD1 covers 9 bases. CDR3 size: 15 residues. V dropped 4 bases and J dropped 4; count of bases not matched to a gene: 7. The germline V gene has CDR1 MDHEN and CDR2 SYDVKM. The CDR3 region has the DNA TGTGCCAGCAGTTCCCCGGGACAGGGACCAGAGACCCAGTACTTC. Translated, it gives CASSSPGQGPETQYF.

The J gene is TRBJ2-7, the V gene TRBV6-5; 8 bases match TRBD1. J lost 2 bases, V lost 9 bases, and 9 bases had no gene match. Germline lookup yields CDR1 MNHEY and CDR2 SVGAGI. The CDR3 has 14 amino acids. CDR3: CASQDRVGTYEQYV. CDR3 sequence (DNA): TGTGCCAGTCAGGACAGGGTGGGGACCTACGAGCAGTACGTC.

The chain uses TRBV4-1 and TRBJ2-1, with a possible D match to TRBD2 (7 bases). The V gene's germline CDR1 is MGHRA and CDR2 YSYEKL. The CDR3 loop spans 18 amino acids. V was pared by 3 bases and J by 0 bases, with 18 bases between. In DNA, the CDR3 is TGCGCCAGCAGCCACCGACTAGAGGGGGAGGGCTCCTACAATGAGCAGTTCTTC. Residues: CASSHRLEGEGSYNEQFF.